The rows below give T cell receptor beta chains drawn from one sample of a study of cytomegalovirus exposure and HLA in healthy donors. Here immunoSEQ multiplex PCR was the method, and the copy in TCRdb shows in-frame clones only, minus some. The top ten clones hold roughly 9.8% of a sample with 89,000 or so clones, about 81% of them seen once. The sample consisted of PBMCs. The receptors were gathered from a man aged 18-30 years in good health and CMV-seropositive. Both conserved end residues are part of each CDR3. D genes are given only for firm matches. Clone size is given for some rows only: seen once, a few or many times, or a class if the clone is expanded.

length	size	V	J	D	DNA	CDR3
13	few	TRBV7-7	TRBJ2-2	NA	TGTGCCAGCAGGGAGATAAACACCGGGGAGCTGTTTTTT	CASREINTGELFF
15	NA	TRBV27	TRBJ2-5	NA	TGTGCCAGCAGCCCGACTAGGGGAGAACAAGAGACCCAGTACTTC	CASSPTRGEQETQYF
12	NA	TRBV28	TRBJ1-2	NA	TGTGCCAGCAGGTCCCTCACTATTGGCTACACCTTC	CASRSLTIGYTF
15	NA	TRBV6-4	TRBJ2-3	TRBD2	TGTGCCAGCAGTGACACTAGCGGGGGGGCAGATACGCAGTATTTT	CASSDTSGGADTQYF
18	NA	TRBV30	TRBJ1-4	TRBD1	TGTGCCTGGAGTGTAGACAGGGCTCAGCCCGCAACTAATGAAAAACTGTTTTTT	CAWSVDRAQPATNEKLFF
14	NA	TRBV7-9	TRBJ2-2	TRBD1	TGTGCCAGCAGCTCCCGACAGGGGGCCGGGGAGCTGTTTTTT	CASSSRQGAGELFF
16	NA	TRBV6-1	TRBJ1-6	NA	TGTGCCAGCAGTGCTTCTGGGGGGTCCTATAATTCACCCCTCCACTTT	CASSASGGSYNSPLHF
14	NA	TRBV30	TRBJ1-3	NA	TGTGCCTGGAGTGAGGGGCCCTCTGGAAACACCATATATTTT	CAWSEGPSGNTIYF
15	few	TRBV27	TRBJ2-7	NA	TGTGCCAGCAGTCCTGCATCCGGGACACTCTACGAGCAGTACTTC	CASSPASGTLYEQYF
14	few	TRBV4-2	TRBJ2-1	TRBD2	TGTGCCAGGTCGCTAGCGGGGGGCCCCAATGAGCAGTTCTTC	CARSLAGGPNEQFF
17	NA	TRBV6-1	TRBJ2-5	TRBD2	TGTGCCAGCAGTGAAATAGAGAGCGGGGGGGCCGGGGGGACCCAGTACTTC	CASSEIESGGAGGTQYF
13	NA	TRBV14	TRBJ2-7	NA	TGTGCCAGCAGCCAAGACCTTTTGTACGAGCAGTACTTC	CASSQDLLYEQYF
14	NA	TRBV15	TRBJ1-1	NA	TGTGCCACCAGCAGAGGAGGCGGGGAGACTGAAGCTTTCTTT	CATSRGGGETEAFF
15	NA	TRBV29-1	TRBJ1-1	TRBD1	TGCAGCGTTGGTACCAGGGGGGCCTTGAACACTGAAGCTTTCTTT	CSVGTRGALNTEAFF
13	NA	TRBV6-1	TRBJ2-1	NA	TGTGCCAGCAGTGGCCAGGGGTTAGGTGAGCAGTTCTTC	CASSGQGLGEQFF
13	NA	TRBV11-3	TRBJ2-7	NA	TGTGCCACGATGGCAGGGTTAATGTACGAGCAGTACTTC	CATMAGLMYEQYF
17	NA	TRBV9	TRBJ2-6	TRBD1	TGTGCCAGCAGCCCCCGGGACAGCCTCTCTGGGGCCAACGTCCTGACTTTC	CASSPRDSLSGANVLTF
14	NA	TRBV15	TRBJ1-5	NA	TGTGCCACCAGCAGAGGACAGGACTATCAGCCCCAGCATTTT	CATSRGQDYQPQHF
13	NA	TRBV7-7	TRBJ2-3	NA	TGTGCCAGCAGCTTAAACAACGGGGATACGCAGTATTTT	CASSLNNGDTQYF
13	NA	TRBV27	TRBJ2-5	NA	TGTGCCAGCAGTCCGGGACATATGAGGACCCAGTACTTC	CASSPGHMRTQYF
16	NA	TRBV7-9	TRBJ1-2	TRBD1	TGTGCCAGCACCCCAAGTGTGGGACAGGCTAACTATGGCTACACCTTC	CASTPSVGQANYGYTF
14	NA	TRBV27	TRBJ2-7	NA	TGTGCCAGCAGTTCTGGACAGACTTTCTACGAGCAGTACTTC	CASSSGQTFYEQYF
12	NA	TRBV7-9	TRBJ2-3	NA	TGTTCCAGCAGCTTAGGAGGCGATACGCAGTATTTT	CSSSLGGDTQYF
14	NA	TRBV7-2	TRBJ2-5	TRBD2	TGTGCCAGCAGCTCTCTAGCGGGGGGTGAGACCCAGTACTTC	CASSSLAGGETQYF